This T cell receptor beta chain was sequenced in a study of blood T cell repertoires in COVID-19. On the study more broadly: From T cells, B-cell-depleted T cells, or PBMCs came the material, which was cDNA or gDNA.

TCRdb's copy holds only in-frame clones and misses some; the assay was immunoSEQ multiplex PCR. The sample shows tens of thousands of clones, 70% to 85% of them seen only once. The CDR3 length is 14 residues. V gave up 4 bases and J gave up 0 bases; unmatched junction bases: 1. CDR1 LGHNA and CDR2 YSLEER come from the germline V gene. The chain joins TRBV4-3 to TRBJ2-7; the match to TRBD1 covers 9 bases. The specimen was peripheral blood. The TCR comes from a man aged 55-75 years with acute or convalescent COVID-19. The CDR3 DNA is TGCGCCAGCAGCCCGGGACAGGGCTCCTACGAGCAGTACTTC. This sequence encodes CASSPGQGSYEQYF.